Reported below is one TCR beta chain. Its antigen is as yet unknown. The same CDR3 also results from other DNA sequences found in this sample. The CDR3 consists of 11 residues. V was trimmed by 6 bases and J by 4 bases, leaving 10 bases between them. Per the germline V gene, CDR1 is DFQATT and CDR2 is SNEGSKA (reference sequence). This record comes from a study of cytomegalovirus exposure and HLA in healthy donors. Study details: HLA-typed donors were the source of about 85 million unique TCRs, which an early data release held.

Broader study findings: As was reported, the classifier diagnosed cytomegalovirus status with high specificity and sensitivity.

The primer mix had 60 Vbeta and 13 Jbeta primers. The data were produced by immunoSEQ multiplex PCR, yet TCRdb's version contains in-frame clones alone and is incomplete. In the table there are approximately 150,000 clones, almost 85% of which are singletons. Sequences were obtained from PBMCs. J is TRBJ2-7 and V is TRBV20-1; D remains unclear. The clonotype originates from a girl aged 5-17 years in good health and CMV-seropositive. CDR3 DNA sequence: TGCAGTGCCCTGACGGGTTACGAGCAGTACTTC. Translated, it gives CSALTGYEQYF.